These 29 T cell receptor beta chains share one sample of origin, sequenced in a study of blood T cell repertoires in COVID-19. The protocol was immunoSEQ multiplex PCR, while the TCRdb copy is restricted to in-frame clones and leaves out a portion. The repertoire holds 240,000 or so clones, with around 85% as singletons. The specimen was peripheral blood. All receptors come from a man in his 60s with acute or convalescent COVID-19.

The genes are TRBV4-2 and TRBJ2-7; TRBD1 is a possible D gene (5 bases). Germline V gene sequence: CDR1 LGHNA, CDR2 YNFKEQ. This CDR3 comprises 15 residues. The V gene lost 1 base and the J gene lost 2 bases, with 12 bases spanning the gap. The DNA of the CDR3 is TGTGCCAGCAGCCAAGGGACACCGGCGACCTACGAGCAGTACTTC. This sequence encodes CASSQGTPATYEQYF.

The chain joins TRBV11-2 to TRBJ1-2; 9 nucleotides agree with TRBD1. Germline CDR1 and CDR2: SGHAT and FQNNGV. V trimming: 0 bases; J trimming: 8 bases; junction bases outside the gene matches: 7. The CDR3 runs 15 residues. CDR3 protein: CASSLDSGTGLGYTF. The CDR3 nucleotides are TGTGCCAGCAGCTTAGATTCCGGGACAGGGTTGGGCTACACCTTC.

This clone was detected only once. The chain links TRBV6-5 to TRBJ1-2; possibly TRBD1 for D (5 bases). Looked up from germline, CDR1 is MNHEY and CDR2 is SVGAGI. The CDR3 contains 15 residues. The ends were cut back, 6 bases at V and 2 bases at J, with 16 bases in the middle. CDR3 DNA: TGTGCCAGCAGCCCCGGAGGGAGGGGCAACTATGGCTACACCTTC. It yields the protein CASSPGGRGNYGYTF.

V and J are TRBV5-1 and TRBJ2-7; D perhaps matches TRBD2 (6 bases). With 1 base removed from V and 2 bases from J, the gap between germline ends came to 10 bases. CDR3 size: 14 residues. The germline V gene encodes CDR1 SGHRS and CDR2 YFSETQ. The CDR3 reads CASSLKGGTYEQYF. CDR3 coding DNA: TGCGCCAGCAGCTTGAAGGGAGGCACCTACGAGCAGTACTTC. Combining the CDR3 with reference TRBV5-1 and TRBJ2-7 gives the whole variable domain KAGVTQTPRYLIKTRGQQVTLSCSPISGHRSVSWYQQTPGQGLQFLFEYFSETQRNKGNFPGRFSGRQFSNSRSEMNVSTLELGDSALYLCASSLKGGTYEQYFGPGTRLTVT.

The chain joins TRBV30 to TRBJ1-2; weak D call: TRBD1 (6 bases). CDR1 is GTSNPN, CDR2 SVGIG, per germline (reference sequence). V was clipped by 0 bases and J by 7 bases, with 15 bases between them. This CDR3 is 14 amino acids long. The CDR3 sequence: CAWSVGQGNGGYTF. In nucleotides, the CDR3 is TGTGCCTGGAGTGTAGGGCAGGGGAATGGTGGCTACACCTTC. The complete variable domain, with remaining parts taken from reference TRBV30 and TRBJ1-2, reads SQTIHQWPATLVQPVGSPLSLECTVEGTSNPNLYWYRQAAGRGLQLLFYSVGIGQISSEVPQNLSASRPQDRQFILSSKKLLLSDSGFYLCAWSVGQGNGGYTFGSGTRLTVV.

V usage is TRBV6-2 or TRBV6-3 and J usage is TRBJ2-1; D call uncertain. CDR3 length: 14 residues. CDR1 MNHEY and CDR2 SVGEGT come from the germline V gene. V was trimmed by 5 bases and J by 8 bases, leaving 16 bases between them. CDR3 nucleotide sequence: TGTGCCAGCAGTCAGGCCCCTATATCGGATGAGCAGTTCTTC. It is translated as CASSQAPISDEQFF.

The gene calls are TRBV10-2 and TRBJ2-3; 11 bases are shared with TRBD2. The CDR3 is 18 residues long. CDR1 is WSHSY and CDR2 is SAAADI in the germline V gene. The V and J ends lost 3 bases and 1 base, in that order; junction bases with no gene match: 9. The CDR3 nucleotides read TGCGCCAGCAGTGATCGGACTAGCGGGCGTCCTGGCACAGATACGCAGTATTTT. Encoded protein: CASSDRTSGRPGTDTQYF.

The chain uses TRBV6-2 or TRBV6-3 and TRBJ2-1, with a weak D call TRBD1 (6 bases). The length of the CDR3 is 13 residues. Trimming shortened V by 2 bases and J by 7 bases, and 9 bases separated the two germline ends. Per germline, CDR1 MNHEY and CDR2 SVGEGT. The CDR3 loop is CASSYLQGNEQFF. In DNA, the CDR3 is TGTGCCAGCAGTTACCTTCAGGGGAATGAGCAGTTCTTC.

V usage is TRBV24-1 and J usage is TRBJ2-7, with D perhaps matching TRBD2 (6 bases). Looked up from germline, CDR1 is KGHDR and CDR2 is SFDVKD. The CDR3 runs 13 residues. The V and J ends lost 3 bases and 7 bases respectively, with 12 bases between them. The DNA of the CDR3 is TGTGCCACCAGTGATCTCCGGGACTCTGAGCAGTACTTC. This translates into CATSDLRDSEQYF.

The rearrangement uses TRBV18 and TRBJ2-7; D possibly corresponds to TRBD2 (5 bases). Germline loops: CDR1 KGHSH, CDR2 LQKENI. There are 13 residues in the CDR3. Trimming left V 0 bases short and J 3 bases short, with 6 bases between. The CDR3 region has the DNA TGTGCCAGCTCACCACCTGGAGGCTACGAGCAGTACTTC. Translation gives CASSPPGGYEQYF.

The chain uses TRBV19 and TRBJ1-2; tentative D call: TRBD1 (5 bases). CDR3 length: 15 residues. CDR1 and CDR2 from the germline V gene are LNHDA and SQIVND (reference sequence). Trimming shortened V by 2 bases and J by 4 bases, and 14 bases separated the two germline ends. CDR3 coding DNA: TGTGCCAGTAGTATAACTCTTGGGGCCGGCTATGGCTACACCTTC. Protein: CASSITLGAGYGYTF.

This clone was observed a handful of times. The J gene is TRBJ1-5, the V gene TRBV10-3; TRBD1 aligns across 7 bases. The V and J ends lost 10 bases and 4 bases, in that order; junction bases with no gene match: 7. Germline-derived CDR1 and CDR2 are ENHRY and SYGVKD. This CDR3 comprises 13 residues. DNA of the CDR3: TGTGCCAGCCAGGGGGACAGAAATCAGCCCCAGCATTTT. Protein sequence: CASQGDRNQPQHF.

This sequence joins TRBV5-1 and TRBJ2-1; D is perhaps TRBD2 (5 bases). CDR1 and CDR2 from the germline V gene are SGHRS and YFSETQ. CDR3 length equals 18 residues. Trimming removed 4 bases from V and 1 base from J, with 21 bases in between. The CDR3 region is CASSTTSSWAGSYNEQFF. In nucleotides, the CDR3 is TGCGCCAGCAGCACAACCTCTAGCTGGGCGGGTTCCTACAATGAGCAGTTCTTC.

In DNA, the CDR3 is TGTGCCAGCAGCTTCGCACAGGGGGTGGATGCGACCCAGTACTTC. Its protein product is CASSFAQGVDATQYF. The J gene is TRBJ2-5, the V gene TRBV7-2, with TRBD1 matching 8 bases. This CDR3 is 15 amino acids long. The germline V gene has CDR1 SGHTA and CDR2 FQGNSA. Unmatched junction bases numbered 10, after V lost 3 bases and J lost 7 bases.

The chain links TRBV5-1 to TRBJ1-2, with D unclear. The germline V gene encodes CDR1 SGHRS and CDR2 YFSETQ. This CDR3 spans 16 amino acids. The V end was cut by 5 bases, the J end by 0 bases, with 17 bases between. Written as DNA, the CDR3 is TGCGCCAGCAGACCCCAACAGCACGTAGCTAACTATGGCTACACCTTC. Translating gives CASRPQQHVANYGYTF.

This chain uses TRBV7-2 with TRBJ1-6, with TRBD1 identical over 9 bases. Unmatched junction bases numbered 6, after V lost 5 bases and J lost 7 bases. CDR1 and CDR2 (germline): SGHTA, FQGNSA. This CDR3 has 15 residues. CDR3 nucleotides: TGTGCCAGCAGCAAAAACAGGGGGCAGAATTCACCCCTCCACTTT. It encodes CASSKNRGQNSPLHF.

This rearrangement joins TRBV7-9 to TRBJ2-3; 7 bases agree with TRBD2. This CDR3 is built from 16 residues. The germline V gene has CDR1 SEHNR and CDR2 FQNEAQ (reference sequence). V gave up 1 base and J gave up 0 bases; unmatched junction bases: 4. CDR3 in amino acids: CASSLEPAGSTDTQYF. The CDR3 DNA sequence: TGTGCCAGCAGCTTAGAGCCAGCGGGAAGCACAGATACGCAGTATTTT. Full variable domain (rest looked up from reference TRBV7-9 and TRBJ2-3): DTGVSQNPRHKITKRGQNVTFRCDPISEHNRLYWYRQTLGQGPEFLTYFQNEAQLEKSRLLSDRFSAERPKGSFSTLEIQRTEQGDSAMYLCASSLEPAGSTDTQYFGPGTRLTVL.

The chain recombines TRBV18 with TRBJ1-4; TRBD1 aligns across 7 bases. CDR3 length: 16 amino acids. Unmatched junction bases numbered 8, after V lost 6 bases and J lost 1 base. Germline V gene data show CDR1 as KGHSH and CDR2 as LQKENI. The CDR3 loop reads CASSPLQGGTNEKLFF. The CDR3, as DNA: TGTGCCAGCTCCCCCTTGCAGGGGGGAACTAATGAAAAACTGTTTTTT.

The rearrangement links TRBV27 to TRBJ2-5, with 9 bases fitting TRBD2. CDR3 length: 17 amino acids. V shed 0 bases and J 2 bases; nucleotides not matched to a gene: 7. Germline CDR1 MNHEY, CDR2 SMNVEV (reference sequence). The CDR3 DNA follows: TGTGCCAGCAGTTTATCGGGGAGACTAGCGGAGCAAGAGACCCAGTACTTC. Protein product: CASSLSGRLAEQETQYF.

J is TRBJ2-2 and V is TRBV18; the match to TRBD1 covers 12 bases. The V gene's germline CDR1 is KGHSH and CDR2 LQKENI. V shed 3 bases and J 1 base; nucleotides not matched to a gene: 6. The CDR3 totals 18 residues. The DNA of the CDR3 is TGTGCCAGCTCACCCCGGGACAGGGGGCCGGGGAACACCGGGGAGCTGTTTTTT. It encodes CASSPRDRGPGNTGELFF.

Here the CDR3 reads CSASGWEGFVTQYF. In DNA, the CDR3 is TGCAGCGCCTCGGGATGGGAGGGATTCGTTACGCAGTATTTT. The chain joins TRBV29-1 to TRBJ2-3; 7 nucleotides match TRBD2. Trimming at V came to 7 bases and at J to 8 bases, leaving 15 bases not matched to a gene. The CDR3 runs to 14 residues. Germline assignment: CDR1 SQVTM and CDR2 ANQGSEA.

The CDR3 region is CASSPGLAGVPGELFF. CDR3 in DNA: TGTGCCAGCAGCCCGGGACTAGCGGGAGTACCCGGGGAGCTGTTTTTT. J is TRBJ2-2 and V is TRBV9; 14 positions match TRBD2. With V trimmed by 4 bases and J by 6 bases, 5 bases remained unmatched. The V gene's germline CDR1 is SGDLS and CDR2 YYNGEE. This CDR3 is 16 amino acids long.

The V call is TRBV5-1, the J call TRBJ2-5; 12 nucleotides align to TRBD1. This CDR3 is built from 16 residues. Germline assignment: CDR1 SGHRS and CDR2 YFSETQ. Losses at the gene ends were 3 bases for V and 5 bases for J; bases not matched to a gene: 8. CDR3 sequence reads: CASSSGQGAGVETQYF. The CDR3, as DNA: TGCGCCAGCAGCTCGGGACAGGGGGCCGGTGTGGAGACCCAGTACTTC.

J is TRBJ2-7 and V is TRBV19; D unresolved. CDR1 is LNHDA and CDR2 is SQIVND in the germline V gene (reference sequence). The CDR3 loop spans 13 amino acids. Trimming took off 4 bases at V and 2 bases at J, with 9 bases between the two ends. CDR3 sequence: CASSRDETYEQYF. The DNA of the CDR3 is TGTGCCAGTAGTAGAGACGAGACCTACGAGCAGTACTTC.

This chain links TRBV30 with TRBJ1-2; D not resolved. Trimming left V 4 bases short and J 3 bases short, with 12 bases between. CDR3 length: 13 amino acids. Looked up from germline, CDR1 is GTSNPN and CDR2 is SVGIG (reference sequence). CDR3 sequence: CAWKVGEDYGYTF. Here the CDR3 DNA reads TGTGCCTGGAAAGTTGGGGAGGACTATGGCTACACCTTC.

CDR3 DNA sequence: TGTGCCAGCAGCCCCCGGGACAGGGGGTTGCAGCCCCAGCATTTT. Its protein product is CASSPRDRGLQPQHF. V and J are TRBV7-3 and TRBJ1-5; 11 nucleotides match TRBD1. Germline CDR1 is SGHTA and CDR2 is FQGTGA. This CDR3 comprises 15 residues. The junction had 7 bases not matched to a gene; V was cut back by 5 bases and J by 7 bases.

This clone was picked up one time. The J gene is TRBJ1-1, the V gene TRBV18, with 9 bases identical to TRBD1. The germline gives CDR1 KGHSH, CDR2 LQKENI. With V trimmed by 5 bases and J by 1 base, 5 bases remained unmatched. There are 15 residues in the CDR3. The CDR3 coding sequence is TGTGCCAGCTCATTTCGACAGGGGGAGAACACTGAAGCTTTCTTT. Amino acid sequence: CASSFRQGENTEAFF.

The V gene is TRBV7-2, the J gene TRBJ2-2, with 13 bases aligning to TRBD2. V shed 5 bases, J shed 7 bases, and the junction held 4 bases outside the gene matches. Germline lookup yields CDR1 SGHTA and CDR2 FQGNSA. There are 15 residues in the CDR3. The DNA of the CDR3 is TGTGCCAGCAGCCCCACTAGCGGGGGGGGCGGGGAGCTGTTTTTT. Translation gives CASSPTSGGGGELFF. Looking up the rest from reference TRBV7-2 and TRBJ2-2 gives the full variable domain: GAGVSQSPSNKVTEKGKDVELRCDPISGHTALYWYRQSLGQGLEFLIYFQGNSAPDKSGLPSDRFSAERTGGSVSTLTIQRTQQEDSAVYLCASSPTSGGGGELFFGEGSRLTVL.

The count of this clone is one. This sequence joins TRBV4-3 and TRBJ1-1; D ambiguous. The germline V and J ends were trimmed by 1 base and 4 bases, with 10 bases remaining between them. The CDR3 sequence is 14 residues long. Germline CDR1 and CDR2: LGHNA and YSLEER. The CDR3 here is CASSQVGGGTEAFF. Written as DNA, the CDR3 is TGCGCCAGCAGCCAAGTGGGAGGAGGCACTGAAGCTTTCTTT.